The rows below give T cell receptor beta chains drawn from one sample of a study of CD8+ T cells in alopecia areata. Produced via immunoSEQ multiplex PCR; TCRdb's table is partial and in-frame only. The sample contains 200,000 to 250,000 clones, 64% of which appear only once. The specimen was CD4+ T cells sorted from blood, collected at week 4, from a patient treated with tofacitinib. All receptors derive from a human donor with alopecia areata. The CDR3 runs from the conserved cysteine through the conserved F or W. Each record gives: CDR3 DNA, CDR3 protein, clone size, V gene, D gene, J gene. D genes are given only for firm matches. Not every row has a clone size; where given, it reads once, few, many or a size class.

cdr3_nt: TGCAGCGTTGAATTGCTAGCGGGGGAGACAGATACGCAGTATTTT
cdr3_aa: CSVELLAGETDTQYF
clone_size: NA
v_call: TRBV29-1
d_call: TRBD2
j_call: TRBJ2-3

cdr3_nt: TGTGCCAGCGGGAGGGGGCTAAATGAAAAACTGTTTTTT
cdr3_aa: CASGRGLNEKLFF
clone_size: NA
v_call: TRBV6-5
d_call: TRBD1
j_call: TRBJ1-4

cdr3_nt: TGTGCCAGCAGTTACAGGGGTGACTCCTACGAGCAGTACTTC
cdr3_aa: CASSYRGDSYEQYF
clone_size: NA
v_call: TRBV6-6
d_call: NA
j_call: TRBJ2-7

cdr3_nt: TGTGCCAGCAGTGAAGCGGGGGTAGCCAAAAACATTCAGTACTTC
cdr3_aa: CASSEAGVAKNIQYF
clone_size: NA
v_call: TRBV2
d_call: NA
j_call: TRBJ2-4

cdr3_nt: TGCGCCAGCAGCCAGGTTTCTGTAGATACGCAGTATTTT
cdr3_aa: CASSQVSVDTQYF
clone_size: NA
v_call: TRBV4-1
d_call: NA
j_call: TRBJ2-3

cdr3_nt: TGCGCCAGCAGCCGGGACAGGGGTAGAAATGAGCAGTTCTTC
cdr3_aa: CASSRDRGRNEQFF
clone_size: NA
v_call: TRBV23-1
d_call: TRBD1
j_call: TRBJ2-1

cdr3_nt: TGCGCCAGCAGCCAAGTCGGCAGAACCTACGAGCAGTACTTC
cdr3_aa: CASSQVGRTYEQYF
clone_size: NA
v_call: TRBV4-1
d_call: NA
j_call: TRBJ2-7

cdr3_nt: TGTGCCAGCAGCTTAGCACGGGGCACGAATCAGCCCCAGCATTTT
cdr3_aa: CASSLARGTNQPQHF
clone_size: NA
v_call: TRBV7-9
d_call: NA
j_call: TRBJ1-5

cdr3_nt: TGTGCCACCAGCAGAGATGGTGGGAAACCGTATGGCTACACCTTC
cdr3_aa: CATSRDGGKPYGYTF
clone_size: NA
v_call: TRBV15
d_call: NA
j_call: TRBJ1-2

cdr3_nt: TGTGCCAGCAGTGTCGGGGGGAAAGAGACCCAGTACTTC
cdr3_aa: CASSVGGKETQYF
clone_size: few
v_call: TRBV2
d_call: TRBD2
j_call: TRBJ2-5

cdr3_nt: TGTGCCAGCAGCTTGAAGGGTCGGGTCGGCTACACCTTC
cdr3_aa: CASSLKGRVGYTF
clone_size: NA
v_call: TRBV7-9
d_call: NA
j_call: TRBJ1-2

cdr3_nt: TGTGCCAGCAGTGAAGATGCAGGGGGCACAGATACGCAGTATTTT
cdr3_aa: CASSEDAGGTDTQYF
clone_size: many
v_call: TRBV2
d_call: NA
j_call: TRBJ2-3

cdr3_nt: TGCAGCGTTGTTTCCACCCGGGGCACAGATACGCAGTATTTT
cdr3_aa: CSVVSTRGTDTQYF
clone_size: few
v_call: TRBV29-1
d_call: NA
j_call: TRBJ2-3

cdr3_nt: TGTGCCAGCAGCCTAATGGCGGCCGGGGAGCTGTTTTTT
cdr3_aa: CASSLMAAGELFF
clone_size: NA
v_call: TRBV7-2
d_call: NA
j_call: TRBJ2-2

cdr3_nt: TGTGCCAGCAGTGAGGTCGGGGTAACCTACGAGCAGTACTTC
cdr3_aa: CASSEVGVTYEQYF
clone_size: NA
v_call: TRBV6-1
d_call: NA
j_call: TRBJ2-7

cdr3_nt: TGTGCCAGCGGACCCCACGGCGCCTATGGCTACACCTTC
cdr3_aa: CASGPHGAYGYTF
clone_size: NA
v_call: TRBV5-6
d_call: NA
j_call: TRBJ1-2

cdr3_nt: TGTGCCAGCAGTTCACGCAACAGGGCCACAGATACGCAGTATTTT
cdr3_aa: CASSSRNRATDTQYF
clone_size: few
v_call: TRBV6-6
d_call: NA
j_call: TRBJ2-3